This T cell receptor beta chain was captured by sequencing in a study of T cell responses to AZD1222 COVID-19 vaccine (dated by TCRdb to about 2021). At the level of the whole study: A total of 230 to 250 trial participants underwent TCR sequencing, of whom 207 had received two doses of AZD1222 and about 25 had received two doses of the MenACWY control vaccine. Enrollment into the trials was organized by age into subgroups of 18-55, 56-69 and 70-plus years, and those subgroups contained roughly 150, 30 and 60 TCR-sequenced participants, respectively. The research as a whole found: The 56-69-year group was small, and its depth increase did not reach significance, likely because of low power. The vaccine-associated CD4 TCRs covered the entire spike protein, and the dominant responses fell in regions 160-218 and 743-854. No day 14 peak-response samples were available, so repertoires were characterized only after the peak T cell response. Conclusions about previously exposed vaccinees were limited because only a handful of AZD1222 recipients were SARS-CoV-2 seropositive at baseline. After two AZD1222 doses, spike-specific TCR breadth and depth were significantly higher than at day 0 and than in MenACWY recipients. Epitopes outside the regions mutated in the B.1.351 and B.1.1.7 variants were reportedly recognized by nearly half of the unique spike-specific TCRs. Participants were mostly white British, with more females than males. The authors suggested clonal diversity may have been underestimated.

Comments on this clone: Its antigen is still unknown. One base away there is no much larger clone; base qualities are not given.

The time point label here, explained by the study, means: about 28 days (+/-7) after the second vaccine dose. AZD1222 recipients given second doses at about 4 weeks or at about 12 weeks were pooled, since spike-specific TCR depth and breadth were not found to differ between the two schedules. Vaccinee samples were obtained from the UK trials COV001 and COV002, which included a single-blind randomized controlled phase 2/3 trial of AZD1222 (ChAdOx1 nCoV-19) in healthy adults. For TCRbeta chain sequencing, PBMC samples from trial participants were taken at day 0 and at day 28 after the second dose. The CDR3 regions of human TCRbeta chains were subjected to immunosequencing. In the authors' own workflow: Repertoire TCRs were checked for matches against a reference library of SARS-CoV-2-specific TCRs that had been generated using the MIRA antigen-specificity platform. Breadth was defined as the fraction of unique TCRs that were SARS-CoV-2-associated. Depth was defined as the fraction of total T cells that were SARS-CoV-2-associated. Using the MIRA data, every spike-specific TCR was mapped to the spike region that the TCR reacted to and assigned to either a CD4 or a CD8 class. Log10-transformed breadth and depth values were compared by one-way ANOVA with Sidak's multiple comparisons tests. The table was pulled from immuneACCESS by TCRdb, which kept in-frame rearrangements only. Such tables lose some clones; where checked, under half of the loss comes from unresolved V genes, and the rest has no known cause. The V and J calls and clone size were taken over from that table, and D and trimming were inferred from the DNA. Within this sample are around 100,000 clones, with 87% of them counted one time only. The top ten constitute roughly 10% of the sample.

This specimen was peripheral blood, taken 28 days after the second AZD1222 dose. This sequence was found in an adult who received the AZD1222 COVID-19 vaccine.

The DNA is TGTGCCATCCGGGACAGGGGCAACGAGCAGTACTTC. The encoded protein is CAIRDRGNEQYF. The receptor chain draws on TRBV10-3 and TRBJ2-7; 10 of the junction bases match TRBD1. CDR1 and CDR2 were assigned from the germline V gene as ENHRY and SYGVKD. Germline trimming: 8 bases from V, 5 bases from J; junction bases outside gene matches: 3. The CDR3 covers 12 residues, taking in both the cysteine and the phenylalanine. The kept DNA is CDR3 alone, 36 bases in frame from the first base.